The 5 T cell receptor beta chains below come from one sample, sequenced in a study of blood T cell repertoires in COVID-19. Here immunoSEQ multiplex PCR was the method, and the copy in TCRdb shows in-frame clones only, minus some. Of about 360,000 clones listed, over 70% were seen once; the top ten hold around 3%. Sequencing was performed on peripheral blood. These receptors came from a man aged 25 to 40 with active or convalescent COVID-19.

The chain uses TRBV29-1 and TRBJ2-3, with a possible D match to TRBD1 (6 bases). V lost 4 bases, J lost 0 bases, and 11 bases lay in between. This CDR3 comprises 14 residues. Germline lookup yields CDR1 SQVTM and CDR2 ANQGSEA. CDR3 sequence reads: CSVGRGSSTDTQYF. The CDR3 DNA reads TGCAGCGTTGGTAGGGGGTCAAGCACAGATACGCAGTATTTT.

V and J are TRBV4-1 and TRBJ2-5, with 9 bases identical to TRBD2. The CDR3 runs to 17 residues. CDR1 is MGHRA and CDR2 is YSYEKL in the germline V gene. V dropped 1 base and J dropped 5; count of bases not matched to a gene: 11. Here the CDR3 DNA reads TGCGCCAGCAGCCAAGGGCCGCGGGGGGGCCGCCAGGAGACCCAGTACTTC. It yields the protein CASSQGPRGGRQETQYF.

The CDR3 reads CASSLAPAVNEQFF. In nucleotides, the CDR3 is TGTGCCAGCAGCTTAGCCCCTGCAGTCAATGAGCAGTTCTTC. The V call is TRBV7-2, the J call TRBJ2-1, with D unclear. This CDR3 is 14 amino acids long. Germline V gene data show CDR1 as SGHTA and CDR2 as FQGNSA. The ends were cut back, 0 bases at V and 6 bases at J, with 9 bases in the middle.

The chain carries TRBV3-1 (or the pseudogene TRBV3-2) and TRBJ1-1; 10 bases align to TRBD1. The J segment lost 6 bases and the V segment lost 4 bases, leaving 11 bases of the junction unmatched. This CDR3 contains 16 residues. In germline, CDR1 is LGHDT, CDR2 YNNKEL (reference sequence). The CDR3 bases are TGTGCCAGCAGCCGGGGACCGGGACAGGGGATCCCTGAAGCTTTCTTT. Amino acids: CASSRGPGQGIPEAFF.

At least ten counts were recorded for this clone. V and J are TRBV19 and TRBJ2-1; the match to TRBD1 covers 12 bases. This CDR3 spans 15 amino acids. Germline V CDR1 and CDR2: LNHDA, SQIVND (reference sequence). V was clipped by 5 bases and J by 8 bases; unmatched bases: 7. In DNA form, the CDR3 reads TGTGCCAGTAGTCCCGGGACAGGGGGCGGCGATGAGCAGTTCTTC. Its protein product is CASSPGTGGGDEQFF.